This is a list of T cell receptor beta chains from one sample in a study of blood T cell repertoires in COVID-19. Libraries were prepared by immunoSEQ multiplex PCR; TCRdb keeps only in-frame clonotypes and omits some of them. The sample holds some 210,000 clones, roughly 77% seen once. The sample comprised PBMCs or T cells enriched from blood (not recorded which). Receptor source: a middle-aged man who had recovered from COVID-19. The CDR3 runs from the conserved cysteine through the conserved F or W. Part of the rows lack a size; the others show once, few, many or a class for expanded clones.

j_call	clone_size	v_call	cdr3_aa
TRBJ2-5	NA	TRBV6-1	CASSESDRVLGTQYF
TRBJ1-1	NA	TRBV4-1	CASSLRDSRTEAFF
TRBJ1-1	NA	TRBV18	CASSPYGNTEAFF
TRBJ1-5	NA	TRBV19	CASSADSLLPQHF
TRBJ1-2	NA	TRBV9	CASSVAQGGFGGYTF
TRBJ2-7	once	TRBV6-5	CASSYVPGQFYEQYF
TRBJ1-4	once	TRBV2	CASSVIQGKLFF
TRBJ1-1	NA	TRBV5-1	CASSFPGRTEAFF
TRBJ1-2	NA	TRBV3-1/TRBV3-2	CASSQSFAANYGYTF
TRBJ1-2	NA	TRBV4-1	CASSQDEGAYGYTF
TRBJ2-7	many	TRBV4-1	CASSYKTSGDYEQYF
TRBJ1-2	few	TRBV5-1	CASRGGPTLYGYTF
TRBJ1-1	NA	TRBV27	CASSSGGGLTEAFF
TRBJ1-1	NA	TRBV6-5	CASSTRTGGTEAFF
TRBJ2-1	NA	TRBV5-8	CASSFSGGIGEQFF
TRBJ1-2	NA	TRBV6-5	CASSSSTFTQTF
TRBJ1-1	NA	TRBV2	CASSDRSYNTEAFF
TRBJ2-3	NA	TRBV5-8	CASSTGQGAFTDTQYF
TRBJ1-3	NA	TRBV19	CASSWTASGNTIYF